This is a list of T cell receptor beta chains from one sample in a study of blood T cell repertoires in COVID-19. Profiling relied on immunoSEQ multiplex PCR, and the TCRdb table lists in-frame clones only, not all of them. This table holds approximately 220,000 clones, around 81% found once. The sample consisted of PBMCs or T cells enriched from blood (not recorded which). These receptors all come from a woman aged 35 to 49 with acute COVID-19. Each CDR3 is given with its conserved first and last residue. Fields, in order: clone size, D gene, J gene, V gene, CDR3 protein, CDR3 DNA. A D gene is named only where the DNA matches it firmly. Expanded clones get a size class; other rows say once, few or many, or leave the size out.

>NA|NA|TRBJ2-5|TRBV5-5
CASSRTWGEETQYF
TGTGCCAGCAGCCGCACGTGGGGGGAAGAGACCCAGTACTTC
>NA|TRBD2|TRBJ2-2|TRBV19
CASSSGPGLPFENTGELFF
TGTGCCAGTAGTAGCGGACCGGGACTACCTTTCGAGAACACCGGGGAGCTGTTTTTT
>NA|NA|TRBJ2-1|TRBV7-3
CASSLTLDTYNEQFF
TGTGCCAGCAGCTTAACGTTGGACACCTACAATGAGCAGTTCTTC
>once|NA|TRBJ2-3|TRBV30
CALTAGADTQYF
TGTGCCTTGACCGCAGGGGCAGATACGCAGTATTTT
>NA|NA|TRBJ2-1|TRBV5-1
CASSLVVPRDNEQFF
TGCGCCAGCAGCTTGGTCGTCCCCAGGGACAATGAGCAGTTCTTC
>NA|TRBD2|TRBJ2-1|TRBV7-2
CASSLAGTRDNEQFF
TGTGCCAGCAGCTTAGCCGGGACTAGGGACAATGAGCAGTTCTTC
>NA|TRBD1|TRBJ1-1|TRBV19
CASSTHPGQGAGDTEAFF
TGTGCCAGTAGTACACATCCGGGACAGGGGGCAGGGGACACTGAAGCTTTCTTT
>once|NA|TRBJ2-7|TRBV7-2
CASSSKDRGSYEQYF
TGTGCCAGCAGCTCGAAGGACCGGGGGAGCTACGAGCAGTACTTC
>few|NA|TRBJ2-3|TRBV5-1
CASSLGMGPSTDTQYF
TGCGCCAGCAGCTTGGGAATGGGCCCTAGCACAGATACGCAGTATTTT
>NA|TRBD1|TRBJ2-7|TRBV2
CASSVQDRGYEQYF
TGTGCCAGCAGTGTTCAGGACAGGGGCTACGAGCAGTACTTC
>few|TRBD1|TRBJ1-2|TRBV4-2
CASSQVGQGAKIYGYTF
TGTGCCAGCAGCCAAGTGGGACAGGGGGCGAAGATCTATGGCTACACCTTC
>NA|NA|TRBJ1-2|TRBV13
CASSAGNRANGYTF
TGTGCCAGCAGCGCTGGAAACAGGGCAAATGGCTACACCTTC
>NA|NA|TRBJ1-4|TRBV6-5
CASSYHPRGGGEKLFF
TGTGCCAGCAGTTACCACCCGCGGGGGGGCGGTGAAAAACTGTTTTTT
>NA|NA|TRBJ2-5|TRBV7-6
CASSSLVVETQYF
TGTGCCAGCAGCTCACTAGTAGTCGAGACCCAGTACTTC
>NA|NA|TRBJ1-3|TRBV11-3
CASSLSVGSGNTIYF
TGTGCCAGCAGCTTATCGGTCGGCTCTGGAAACACCATATATTTT
>once|TRBD1|TRBJ2-2|TRBV28
CASKGQADTGELFF
TGTGCCAGCAAGGGACAGGCGGACACCGGGGAGCTGTTTTTT
>NA|TRBD1|TRBJ1-2|TRBV19
CASSISASGGEGYGYTF
TGTGCCAGTAGTATCTCCGCCTCAGGGGGCGAAGGCTATGGCTACACCTTC
>once|TRBD1|TRBJ2-3|TRBV25-1
CASSAGGGTDTQYF
TGTGCCAGCAGTGCAGGGGGTGGCACAGATACGCAGTATTTT
>NA|NA|TRBJ2-3|TRBV11-3
CASSLSEITDTQYF
TGTGCCAGCAGCTTGTCAGAAATCACAGATACGCAGTATTTT
>NA|NA|TRBJ1-6|TRBV9
CASSLAAGNSPLHF
TGTGCCAGCAGCCTCGCGGCCGGTAATTCACCCCTCCACTTT
>NA|NA|TRBJ2-2|TRBV6-5
CASSYFGGSGELFF
TGTGCCAGCAGTTACTTCGGGGGATCCGGGGAGCTGTTTTTT
>NA|NA|TRBJ2-1|TRBV6-5
CASKEDRAYNEQFF
TGTGCCAGCAAAGAAGACAGAGCCTACAATGAGCAGTTCTTC
>NA|NA|TRBJ1-1|TRBV18
CASSPGGVNTEAFF
TGTGCCAGCTCACCAGGGGGGGTGAACACTGAAGCTTTCTTT
>NA|TRBD2|TRBJ2-7|TRBV9
CASSVGTSGSHEQYF
TGTGCCAGCAGCGTAGGTACTAGCGGGAGCCACGAGCAGTACTTC
>few|NA|TRBJ2-5|TRBV29-1
CSVDGAGTQYF
TGCAGCGTTGATGGGGCCGGGACCCAGTACTTC
>few|NA|TRBJ2-5|TRBV7-2
CASSSPRPGQETQYF
TGTGCCAGCAGCTCACCTCGGCCGGGACAAGAGACCCAGTACTTC
>NA|TRBD2|TRBJ2-3|TRBV30
CAWSALAGYPDTQYF
TGTGCCTGGAGTGCACTAGCGGGATACCCAGATACGCAGTATTTT
>NA|NA|TRBJ2-7|TRBV24-1
CATSDASLEQYF
TGTGCCACCAGTGATGCGAGTTTGGAGCAGTACTTC